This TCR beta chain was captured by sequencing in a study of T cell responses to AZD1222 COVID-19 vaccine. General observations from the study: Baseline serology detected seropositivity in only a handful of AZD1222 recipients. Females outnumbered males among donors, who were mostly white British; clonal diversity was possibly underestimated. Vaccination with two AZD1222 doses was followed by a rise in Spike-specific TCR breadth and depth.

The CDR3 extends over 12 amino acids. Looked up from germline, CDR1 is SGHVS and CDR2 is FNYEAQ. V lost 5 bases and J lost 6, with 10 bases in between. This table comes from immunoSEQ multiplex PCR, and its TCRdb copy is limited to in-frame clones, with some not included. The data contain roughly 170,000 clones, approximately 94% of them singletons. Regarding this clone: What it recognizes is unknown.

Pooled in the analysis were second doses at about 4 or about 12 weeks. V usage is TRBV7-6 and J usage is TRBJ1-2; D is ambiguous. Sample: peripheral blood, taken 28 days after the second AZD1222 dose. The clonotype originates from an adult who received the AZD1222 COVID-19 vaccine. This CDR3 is CASSPRWDGYTF. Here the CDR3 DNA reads TGTGCCAGCAGCCCCCGATGGGATGGCTACACCTTC.